This T cell receptor beta chain is drawn from a study of blood T cell repertoires in COVID-19. The overall study: T cells, B-cell-depleted T cells, or PBMCs provided the cDNA or gDNA that served as material.

During active infection, Seattle patients enrolled and were then monitored through disease. In the authors' workflow: Estimated nucleated cell counts came from reference gene primer amplification. Sequencing was performed with immunoSEQ multiplex PCR; in TCRdb, only in-frame clones are kept and a portion is missing. That table supplies the V and J calls and clone size; D and trimming were determined from the DNA. The table includes roughly 460,000 clones, around nine tenths detected once. Sequenced: peripheral blood. The sequence derives from a man aged 18 to 30 with COVID-19, enrolled during active disease.

CDR3 nucleotide sequence: TGCGCCAGCAGCCAACCGGGACAGGGTATCTATGGCTACACCTTC. Its translation is CASSQPGQGIYGYTF. The V call is TRBV4-1, the J call TRBJ1-2; 9 bases map to TRBD1. There are 15 residues in the CDR3. Germline V lookup: CDR1 MGHRA, CDR2 YSYEKL. Unmatched junction bases numbered 5, after V lost 2 bases and J lost 4 bases.